This TCR beta chain derives from a study of control samples from healthy donors and cancer patients. This clone was detected a few times. V was pared by 5 bases and J by 0 bases, with 9 bases of the junction left unmatched. The V gene's germline CDR1 is MGHRA and CDR2 YSYEKL. CDR3 size: 16 residues. Profiled with immunoSEQ multiplex PCR; TCRdb holds only in-frame clones, not every one. The sample carries approximately 150,000 clones, approximately 92% recorded once. This chain links TRBV4-1 with TRBJ2-5; 7 nucleotides match TRBD2. The TCR sequence derives from a woman in her thirties or forties in good health. Sequenced material: blood. Here the CDR3 reads CASSWGGGRYQETQYF. The CDR3 bases are TGCGCCAGCAGCTGGGGCGGGGGAAGGTACCAAGAGACCCAGTACTTC.